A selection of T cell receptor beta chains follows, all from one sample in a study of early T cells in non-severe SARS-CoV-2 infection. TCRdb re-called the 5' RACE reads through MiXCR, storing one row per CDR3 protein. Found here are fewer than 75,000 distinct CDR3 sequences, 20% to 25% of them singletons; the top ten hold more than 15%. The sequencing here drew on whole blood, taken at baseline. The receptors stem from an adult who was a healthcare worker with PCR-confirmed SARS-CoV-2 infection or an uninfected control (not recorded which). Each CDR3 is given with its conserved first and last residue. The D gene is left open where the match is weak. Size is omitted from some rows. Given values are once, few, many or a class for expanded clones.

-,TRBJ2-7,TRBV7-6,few,CASSPLAGSTYEQYF,TGTGCCAGCAGCCCCCTCGCAGGGTCCACCTACGAGCAGTACTTC
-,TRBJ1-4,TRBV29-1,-,CSVKGVANEKLFF,TGCAGCGTTAAAGGGGTGGCTAATGAAAAACTGTTTTTT
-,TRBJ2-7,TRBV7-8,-,CASSFLATPSYEQYF,TGTGCCAGCAGCTTCCTGGCCACTCCCTCCTACGAGCAGTACTTC
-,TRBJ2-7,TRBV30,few,CAWSLGPYEQYF,TGTGCCTGGAGCTTGGGCCCCTACGAGCAGTACTTC
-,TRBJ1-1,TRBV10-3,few,CATGDILNTEAFF,TGTGCCACTGGGGACATTTTGAACACTGAAGCTTTCTTT
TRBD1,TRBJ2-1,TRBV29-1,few,CSVGQGAFTYNEQFF,TGCAGCGTCGGGCAGGGGGCATTTACCTACAATGAGCAGTTCTTC
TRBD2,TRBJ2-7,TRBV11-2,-,CASSYDGRGGPEQYF,TGTGCCAGCAGCTACGACGGACGGGGGGGCCCCGAGCAGTACTTC
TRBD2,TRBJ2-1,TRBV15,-,CATSSPVGLAGVSSYNEQFF,TGTGCCACCAGCAGCCCCGTGGGACTAGCGGGGGTAAGCTCCTACAATGAGCAGTTCTTC
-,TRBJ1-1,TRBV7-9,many,CASRIGGTEAFF,TGTGCCAGCAGGATCGGGGGCACTGAAGCTTTCTTT
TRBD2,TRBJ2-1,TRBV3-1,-,CASSQVRLAGAYNEQFF,TGTGCCAGCAGCCAAGTGAGGCTAGCGGGGGCCTACAATGAGCAGTTCTTC
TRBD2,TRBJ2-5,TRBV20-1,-,CSAGGSGGQETQYF,TGCAGTGCTGGGGGTAGCGGGGGCCAAGAGACCCAGTACTTC
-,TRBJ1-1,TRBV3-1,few,CASSETPGVDAFF,TGTGCCAGCAGCGAAACTCCAGGGGTGGATGCTTTCTTT
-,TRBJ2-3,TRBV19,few,CASTFDSFTDTQYF,TGTGCCAGTACCTTCGACAGTTTCACAGATACGCAGTATTTT
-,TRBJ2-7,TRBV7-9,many,CASSLQAYEQYF,TGTGCCAGCAGCTTACAAGCCTACGAGCAGTACTTC
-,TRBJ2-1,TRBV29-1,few,CSVSPGGPGFF,TGCAGCGTTAGTCCGGGGGGCCCTGGGTTCTTC
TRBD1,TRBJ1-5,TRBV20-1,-,CSARETGYQPQHF,TGCAGTGCTAGGGAGACAGGGTATCAGCCCCAGCATTTT
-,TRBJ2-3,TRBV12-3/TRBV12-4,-,CASNTGYNSDTQYF,TGTGCCAGCAATACAGGGTATAATAGTGATACGCAGTATTTT
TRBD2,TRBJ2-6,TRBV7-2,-,CASSLRLAGDRGANVLTF,TGTGCCAGCAGTTTAAGACTAGCGGGGGATCGTGGGGCCAACGTCCTGACTTTC
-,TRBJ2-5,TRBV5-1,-,CASRGSGEETQYF,TGCGCCAGCCGGGGGTCAGGGGAAGAGACCCAGTACTTC
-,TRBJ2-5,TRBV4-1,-,CASSQGTASAQYF,TGCGCCAGCAGCCAAGGGACGGCCTCGGCCCAGTACTTC
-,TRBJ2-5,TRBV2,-,CASWGEEAPETQYF,TGTGCCAGCTGGGGGGAAGAGGCCCCAGAGACCCAGTACTTC
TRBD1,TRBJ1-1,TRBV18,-,CASSDQQGANTEAFF,TGTGCCAGCTCAGACCAGCAGGGGGCGAATACTGAAGCTTTCTTT
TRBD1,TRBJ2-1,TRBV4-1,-,CASSRKGDSGREQFF,TGCGCCAGCAGCCGAAAAGGGGACAGTGGTCGTGAGCAGTTCTTC
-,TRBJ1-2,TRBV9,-,CASSAGADYGYTF,TGTGCCAGCAGCGCTGGGGCAGACTATGGCTACACCTTC
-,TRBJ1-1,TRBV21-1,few,CASSLSSDTEAFFGQGRVQAFF,-
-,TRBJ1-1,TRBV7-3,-,CASSAQGRTEAFF,TGTGCCAGCAGCGCGCAGGGAAGGACTGAAGCTTTCTTT
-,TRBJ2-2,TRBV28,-,CASSSPAASTGELFF,TGTGCCAGCAGTTCCCCCGCGGCAAGCACCGGGGAGCTGTTTTTT
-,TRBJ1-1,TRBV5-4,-,CASSLVAETEAFF,TGTGCCAGCAGCTTGGTTGCGGAAACTGAAGCTTTCTTT
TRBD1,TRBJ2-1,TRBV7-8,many,CASSTYRGLGNEQFF,TGTGCCAGCAGCACCTACAGGGGCTTAGGGAATGAGCAGTTCTTC
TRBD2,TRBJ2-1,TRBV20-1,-,CSVSGGASYNEQFF,TGCAGTGTTAGCGGGGGGGCTTCCTACAATGAGCAGTTCTTC
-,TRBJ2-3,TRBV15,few,CATSREVSSDTQYF,TGTGCCACCAGCAGAGAAGTCAGCTCAGATACGCAGTATTTT
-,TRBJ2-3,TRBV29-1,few,CSVEGPPQYF,TGCAGCGTTGAGGGGCCCCCTCAGTATTTT
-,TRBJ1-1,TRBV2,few,CASSENSRNTEAFF,TGTGCCAGCAGTGAGAACAGTCGGAACACTGAAGCTTTCTTT
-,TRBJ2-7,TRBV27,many,CASSPTGDFYEQYF,TGTGCCAGCAGTCCAACAGGGGACTTCTACGAGCAGTACTTC
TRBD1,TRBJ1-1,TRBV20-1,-,CSARAGGHTEAFF,TGCAGTGCAAGAGCAGGGGGCCACACTGAAGCTTTCTTT
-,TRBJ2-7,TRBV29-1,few,CSRPRTSCPVEQYF,TGCAGCCGCCCCCGGACCTCCTGCCCAGTCGAGCAGTACTTC
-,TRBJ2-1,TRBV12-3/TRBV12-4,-,CASSFGVGDEQFF,TGTGCCAGCAGTTTCGGCGTAGGGGATGAGCAGTTCTTC
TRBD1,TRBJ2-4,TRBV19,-,CASSTISPRDSKNIQYF,TGTGCCAGTAGTACTATAAGCCCACGGGACAGCAAAAACATTCAGTACTTC
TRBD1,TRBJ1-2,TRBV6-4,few,CASSPSGQDLGYGYTF,TGTGCCAGCAGCCCTTCAGGACAGGACCTGGGCTATGGCTACACCTTC
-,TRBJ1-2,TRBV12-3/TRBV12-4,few,CASSRGRTNYGYTF,TGTGCCAGCAGCCGAGGGAGAACTAACTATGGCTACACCTTC
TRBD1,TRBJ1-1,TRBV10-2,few,CASSVNRGTEAFF,TGCGCCAGCAGTGTAAACAGGGGAACTGAAGCTTTCTTT
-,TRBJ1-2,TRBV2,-,CASSLDSANYGYTF,TGTGCCAGCAGTCTGGACAGTGCTAACTATGGCTACACCTTC
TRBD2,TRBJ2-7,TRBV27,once,CASSKGLAGIEQYF,TGTGCCAGCAGCAAGGGACTAGCGGGGATTGAGCAGTACTTC
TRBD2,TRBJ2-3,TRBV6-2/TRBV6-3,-,CASTDGLEISDTQYF,TGTGCCAGCACTGACGGACTAGAGATATCCGATACGCAGTATTTT